The 23 T cell receptor beta chains reported below all come from one sample, sequenced in a study of STAT5B mutations in CD4+ large granular lymphocyte leukemia. Measured with immunoSEQ multiplex PCR; TCRdb has only the in-frame clones, and not every one. Altogether tens of thousands of clones are present, roughly 81% being singletons, with the ten largest covering about 3.8%. Sequenced sample: CD4+ T cells from blood buffy coats. The receptors originated from a human donor in good health.

The chain is built from TRBV7-9 and TRBJ1-3; D is unclear. V lost 1 base to trimming and J lost 0 bases, with 7 bases between them. The CDR3 extends over 15 amino acids. Germline assignment: CDR1 SEHNR and CDR2 FQNEAQ (reference sequence). The CDR3 is CASSLGVGSGNTIYF. CDR3 coding DNA: TGTGCCAGCAGCTTAGGCGTCGGCTCTGGAAACACCATATATTTT. The variable domain in full, with the rest retrieved from reference TRBV7-9 and TRBJ1-3, is DTGVSQNPRHKITKRGQNVTFRCDPISEHNRLYWYRQTLGQGPEFLTYFQNEAQLEKSRLLSDRFSAERPKGSFSTLEIQRTEQGDSAMYLCASSLGVGSGNTIYFGEGSWLTVV.

This clone occurred a few times. This rearrangement joins TRBV10-3 to TRBJ1-5; TRBD1 matches at 7 bases. V shed 5 bases and J 3 bases; nucleotides not matched to a gene: 4. The CDR3 is 14 residues long. Germline V gene data show CDR1 as ENHRY and CDR2 as SYGVKD. The DNA of the CDR3 is TGTGCCATCAGTAACGGACAGGTCAATCAGCCCCAGCATTTT. Its protein is CAISNGQVNQPQHF.

This sequence joins TRBV9 and TRBJ2-1; 15 bases agree with TRBD2. Germline trimming cut 4 bases from V and 10 bases from J; bases unmatched to any gene: 12. The CDR3 has 17 amino acids. Germline values: CDR1 SGDLS, CDR2 YYNGEE. The CDR3 here is CASSPQGGTSGRMEQFF. CDR3 sequence (DNA): TGTGCCAGCAGCCCACAGGGTGGGACTAGCGGGAGGATGGAGCAGTTCTTC.

The V call is TRBV6-5, the J call TRBJ2-7; D gene ambiguous. CDR1 is MNHEY and CDR2 is SVGAGI in the germline V gene. The CDR3 is 13 amino acids. Deletions cut 0 bases from V and 6 bases from J, with 9 bases between. CDR3 protein: CASSYSSGFEQYF. The CDR3 DNA sequence: TGTGCCAGCAGTTACTCGAGTGGGTTCGAGCAGTACTTC.

This chain joins TRBV18 and TRBJ2-1; TRBD2 matches 11 bases. Trimming at V came to 3 bases and at J to 9 bases, leaving 7 bases not matched to a gene. The CDR3 is made up of 15 amino acids. The germline V gene has CDR1 KGHSH and CDR2 LQKENI. The CDR3 nucleotides are TGTGCCAGCTCACCGACCGGGACTAGCGGCCTTGAGCAGTTCTTC. It encodes CASSPTGTSGLEQFF.

This chain connects TRBV5-6 to TRBJ2-3; perhaps TRBD2 as D (6 bases). Per the germline V gene, CDR1 is SGHDT and CDR2 is YYEEEE. The CDR3 totals 14 residues. Trimming shortened V by 2 bases and J by 0 bases, and 7 bases separated the two germline ends. For the CDR3, the DNA is TGTGCCAGCAGCTTCGGGACTAGCACAGATACGCAGTATTTT. Protein product: CASSFGTSTDTQYF.

About this clone: The germline gene is not matched at one end of the junction; a read error may be the cause. The chain employs TRBV4-3 and TRBJ2-1; 8 positions agree with TRBD1. The CDR3 contains 17 residues. Germline V lookup: CDR1 LGHNA, CDR2 YSLEER. As DNA, the CDR3 is TGCGCCAGCAGCGAAGAAGGGTCGGACAGGGACTCTAATGAGCAGTTCTTC. It is translated as CASSEEGSDRDSNEQFF.

CDR3 region: CASSPGRSNTGELFF. In DNA, the CDR3 is TGTGCCAGCAGCCCTGGCCGGTCGAACACCGGGGAGCTGTTTTTT. The chain carries TRBV5-4 and TRBJ2-2; D ambiguous. The ends were cut back, 4 bases at V and 0 bases at J, with 10 bases in the middle. Germline CDR1 and CDR2: SGHNT and YYREEE (reference sequence). The CDR3 totals 15 residues.

The chain carries TRBV30 and TRBJ1-2; D call uncertain. CDR3 length equals 12 residues. The V end lost 0 bases, the J end lost 6 bases, and 8 bases lay between the germline ends. Germline values: CDR1 GTSNPN, CDR2 SVGIG (reference sequence). CDR3 sequence: CAWSVGRDGYTF. Here the CDR3 DNA reads TGTGCCTGGAGTGTAGGGAGGGATGGCTACACCTTC.

This chain links TRBV5-4 with TRBJ2-5; the match to TRBD2 covers 15 bases. The CDR3 runs 18 residues. Trimming cost V 3 bases and J 2 bases; bases outside gene matches: 8. The V gene's germline CDR1 is SGHNT and CDR2 YYREEE (reference sequence). For the CDR3, the DNA is TGTGCCAGCAGCTCTGGACTAGCGGGGGGGCCTATACAAGAGACCCAGTACTTC. As protein: CASSSGLAGGPIQETQYF.

This clone was recorded a few times. The genes are TRBV14 and TRBJ2-1, with D unclear. Germline V gene lookup returns CDR1 SGHDN and CDR2 FVKESK. The CDR3 runs to 12 residues. V dropped 2 bases and J dropped 7 bases, with 6 bases sitting between them. The CDR3 DNA reads as TGTGCCAGCAGCCAATTTCGTAATGAGCAGTTCTTC. It yields the protein CASSQFRNEQFF.

This clone was observed a single time. The chain recombines TRBV21-1 with TRBJ1-2; the listed D gene, TRBD1, was not tested against the DNA. TRBV21-1 counts as a pseudogene. This CDR3 has 16 residues. CDR3 coding DNA: TGTGCCAGCAGCGGGACAGGGGGCCTACTACGCTATGGCTACACCTTC. It yields the protein CASSGTGGLLRYGYTF.

CDR3 coding DNA: TGTGCCAGCAGCTTGGGACACCACCAGAGCAATCAGCCCCAGCATTTT. This gives the protein CASSLGHHQSNQPQHF. The chain uses TRBV7-2 and TRBJ1-5; TRBD1 is a possible D gene (6 bases). Deletions cut 3 bases from V and 1 base from J, with 13 bases between. Per the germline V gene, CDR1 is SGHTA and CDR2 is FQGNSA. The CDR3 length is 16 residues. The full variable domain, its missing parts supplied by reference TRBV7-2 and TRBJ1-5, is GAGVSQSPSNKVTEKGKDVELRCDPISGHTALYWYRQSLGQGLEFLIYFQGNSAPDKSGLPSDRFSAERTGGSVSTLTIQRTQQEDSAVYLCASSLGHHQSNQPQHFGDGTRLSIL.

The chain couples TRBV6-5 to TRBJ1-2; D ambiguous. The CDR3 sequence is 13 residues long. Trimming removed 5 bases at V and 8 bases at J, with 15 bases between. Germline loops: CDR1 MNHEY, CDR2 SVGAGI. DNA for the CDR3: TGTGCCAGCAGTCAAGGACCGGGCTGGGGCTACACCTTC. Translating gives CASSQGPGWGYTF.

The chain combines TRBV10-2 with TRBJ2-1, with 8 bases matching TRBD2. With 3 bases clipped from V and 2 bases from J, the junction kept 9 bases outside the gene matches. The CDR3 is 17 residues long. The V gene's germline CDR1 is WSHSY and CDR2 SAAADI. CDR3 in amino acids: CASSDPAGAETYNEQFF. The CDR3 region has the DNA TGCGCCAGCAGTGACCCAGCGGGAGCGGAAACCTACAATGAGCAGTTCTTC.

The V and J genes are TRBV6-1 and TRBJ2-3, with a tentative D call TRBD2 (6 bases). This CDR3 spans 15 amino acids. V was trimmed by 5 bases and J by 2 bases, leaving 14 bases between them. The germline V gene has CDR1 MNHNS and CDR2 SASEGT. The CDR3 loop is CASSLRDSITDTQYF. For the CDR3, the DNA is TGTGCCAGCAGTCTACGGGACTCTATCACAGATACGCAGTATTTT.

The chain links TRBV19 to TRBJ1-1; weak D call: TRBD1 (6 bases). Trimming pared 5 bases from V and 0 bases from J, leaving 16 bases between. CDR3 length equals 16 residues. CDR1 LNHDA and CDR2 SQIVND come from the germline V gene (reference sequence). CDR3: CASSPKTGSMNTEAFF. The CDR3 DNA follows: TGTGCCAGTAGTCCTAAGACAGGATCAATGAACACTGAAGCTTTCTTT.

CDR3 bases: TGCGCCAGCACGGCTAGCGGGGTGGGGACCCAGTACTTC. It codes for CASTASGVGTQYF. This chain joins TRBV5-1 and TRBJ2-5; 9 bases line up with TRBD2. Unmatched junction bases numbered 7, after V lost 6 bases and J lost 7 bases. The CDR3 length is 13 residues. Per germline, CDR1 SGHRS and CDR2 YFSETQ.

V is TRBV6-5 and J is TRBJ2-1; D gene unclear. The CDR3 covers 12 residues. Germline assignment: CDR1 MNHEY and CDR2 SVGAGI. Trimming left V 5 bases short and J 9 bases short, with 11 bases between. The CDR3 here is CASSQASGEQFF. CDR3 DNA sequence: TGTGCCAGCAGTCAGGCCAGTGGTGAGCAGTTCTTC.

There are a few counts of this clone. This chain joins TRBV7-9 and TRBJ2-1, with 8 bases identical to TRBD2. With V trimmed by 5 bases and J by 10 bases, 7 bases remained unmatched. Germline assignment: CDR1 SEHNR and CDR2 FQNEAQ (reference sequence). This CDR3 has 13 residues. This CDR3 reads CASSPRAGEEQFF. The DNA for the CDR3 is TGTGCCAGCAGCCCACGAGCGGGAGAGGAGCAGTTCTTC.

The rearrangement links TRBV5-6 to TRBJ2-6; 9 bases are a match to TRBD1. V lost 4 bases and J lost 0; bases outside the gene matches: 5. CDR1 is SGHDT and CDR2 is YYEEEE in the germline V gene. This CDR3 comprises 17 residues. CDR3 sequence: CASSPGQGSSGANVLTF. The DNA for the CDR3 is TGTGCCAGCAGCCCGGGACAGGGCAGCTCTGGGGCCAACGTCCTGACTTTC. Variable domain in full (rest from reference TRBV5-6 and TRBJ2-6): DAGVTQSPTHLIKTRGQQVTLRCSPKSGHDTVSWYQQALGQGPQFIFQYYEEEERQRGNFPDRFSGHQFPNYSSELNVNALLLGDSALYLCASSPGQGSSGANVLTFGAGSRLTVL.

The CDR3 region has the DNA TGTGCCAGCAGCTTAGGGGCCGGGACGGGGAGGGCCAATGAGCAGTTCTTC. Its translation is CASSLGAGTGRANEQFF. The chain is built from TRBV13 and TRBJ2-1, with 7 bases that match TRBD2. Trimming at V came to 0 bases and at J to 6 bases, leaving 11 bases not matched to a gene. Germline V gives CDR1 PRHDT, CDR2 FYEKMQ (reference sequence). CDR3 size: 17 residues.

The chain is built from TRBV19 and TRBJ2-1; D is possibly TRBD1 or TRBD2 (6 bases each). The V gene lost 1 base and the J gene lost 8 bases, with 9 bases spanning the gap. The CDR3 covers 13 residues. From germline, CDR1 is LNHDA and CDR2 SQIVND (reference sequence). The CDR3 DNA sequence: TGTGCCAGTAGTATAGTGGGGGGCGATGAGCAGTTCTTC. It translates to CASSIVGGDEQFF.